This T cell receptor (beta chain) was captured by sequencing in a study of blood T cell repertoires in COVID-19. About the research overall: Sites in the United States, Italy and Spain provided acute and convalescent COVID-19 samples. The cDNA or gDNA used as material had been derived from T cells, B-cell-depleted T cells, or PBMCs.

Per the germline V gene, CDR1 is MNHEY and CDR2 is SMNVEV (reference sequence). CDR3 size: 19 residues. Unmatched junction bases numbered 15, after V lost 4 bases and J lost 3 bases. Original data processing: Reference gene primers were amplified, and this amplification served to estimate nucleated cell counts. Generated by immunoSEQ multiplex PCR, the TCRdb table keeps only in-frame clones and is missing some. Clone size and V and J calls were adopted from that table, with D and trimming inferred from the DNA. The repertoire holds over 80,000 clones, with roughly nine tenths as singletons. This sequence joins TRBV27 and TRBJ1-2, with 12 bases fitting TRBD1. Sequencing used peripheral blood. This TCR came from a man in his fifties with acute or convalescent COVID-19. The CDR3 DNA reads as TGTGCCAGCAGTTCTTTCTCCCCGGGACAGGGGGCCCCGCACTATGGCTACACCTTC. The encoded protein is CASSSFSPGQGAPHYGYTF.